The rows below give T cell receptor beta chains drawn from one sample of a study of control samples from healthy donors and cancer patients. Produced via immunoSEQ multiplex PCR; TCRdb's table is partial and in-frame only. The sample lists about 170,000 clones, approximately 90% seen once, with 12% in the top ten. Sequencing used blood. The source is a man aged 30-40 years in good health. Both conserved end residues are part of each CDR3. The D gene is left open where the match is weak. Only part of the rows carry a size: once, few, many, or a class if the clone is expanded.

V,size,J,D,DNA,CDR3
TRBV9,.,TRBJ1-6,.,TGTGCCAGCAGCGTCGGAGGATTTGATTCACCCCTCCACTTT,CASSVGGFDSPLHF
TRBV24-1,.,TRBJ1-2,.,TGTGCCACCAGTGGGGCTGACGCAGGGGAAGCTAACTATGGCTACACCTTC,CATSGADAGEANYGYTF
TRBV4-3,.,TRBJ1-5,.,TGCGCCAGCAGCCAAGATCTGGATCAGCCCCAGCATTTT,CASSQDLDQPQHF
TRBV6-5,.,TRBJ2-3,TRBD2,TGTGCCAGCAGGCTTAGCGGGCCGGTCGCTACGCAGTATTTT,CASRLSGPVATQYF
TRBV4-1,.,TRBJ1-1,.,TGCGCCAGCAGCCAATCGACTGAAGCTTTCTTT,CASSQSTEAFF
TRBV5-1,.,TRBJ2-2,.,TGCGCCAGCAGCTTGGGGGAAGGGAGAGTCACCGGGGAGCTGTTTTTT,CASSLGEGRVTGELFF
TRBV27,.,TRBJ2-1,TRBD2,TGTGCCAGCAGTTTTCGGGGGGGTGTGGATGAGCAGTTCTTC,CASSFRGGVDEQFF
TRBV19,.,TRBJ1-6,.,TGTGCCAGTCGCGGGGGTCCGAGCTCCTATAATTCACCCCTCCACTTT,CASRGGPSSYNSPLHF
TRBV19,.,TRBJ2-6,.,TGTGCCAGTACCCGGGGCGCTTCTGGGGCCAACGTCCTGACTTTC,CASTRGASGANVLTF
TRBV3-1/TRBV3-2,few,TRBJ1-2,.,TGTGCCAGCAGCCCCGCGGGGAAGGGCTACACCTTC,CASSPAGKGYTF
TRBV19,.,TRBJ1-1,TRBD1,TGTGCCAGTAGTATAAGGGGGCAGGACACTGAAGCTTTCTTT,CASSIRGQDTEAFF
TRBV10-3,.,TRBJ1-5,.,TGTGCCATCAGTGCGGGGGACCCCAATCAGCCCCAGCATTTT,CAISAGDPNQPQHF
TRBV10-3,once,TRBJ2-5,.,TGTGCCATCAGTGAGTGGGGGGAGACCCAGTACTTC,CAISEWGETQYF
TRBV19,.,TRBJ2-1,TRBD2,TGTGCCAGTACCCTACTAGCGGGAGGGAATTACAATGAGCAGTTCTTC,CASTLLAGGNYNEQFF
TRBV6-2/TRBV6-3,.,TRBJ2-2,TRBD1,TGTGCCAGCAGCCCGGACAGGCTAAACACCGGGGAGCTGTTTTTT,CASSPDRLNTGELFF
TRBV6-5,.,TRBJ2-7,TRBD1,TGTGCCAGCAGTTACTCGAGCCCGGGACAGGGGGACGAGCAGTACTTC,CASSYSSPGQGDEQYF
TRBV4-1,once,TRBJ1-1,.,TGCGCCAGCAGCGGATTAGGGAACACTGAAGCTTTCTTT,CASSGLGNTEAFF
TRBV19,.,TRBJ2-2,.,TGTGCCAGTAGCCAGTCCATGGGCACCGGGGAGCTGTTTTTT,CASSQSMGTGELFF
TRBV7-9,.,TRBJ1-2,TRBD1,TGTGCCAGCAGCTTACAGGGGGACGGCTACACCTTC,CASSLQGDGYTF
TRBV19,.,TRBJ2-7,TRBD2,TGTGCCAGTAGCCTGGGACTAGCGTCTCACCAGTACTTC,CASSLGLASHQYF
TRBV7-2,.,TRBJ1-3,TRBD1,TGTGCCAGCAGCTTAAGACCCCAGGGGGCGGGAAACACCATATATTTT,CASSLRPQGAGNTIYF
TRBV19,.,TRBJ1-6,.,TGTGCCAGTACCTACGGGCAGAATAATTCACCCCTCCACTTT,CASTYGQNNSPLHF
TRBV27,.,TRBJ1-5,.,TGTGCCAGCAGCCCATCGGGAAGGAGTAGCAATCAGCCCCAGCATTTT,CASSPSGRSSNQPQHF
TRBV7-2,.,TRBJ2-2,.,TGTGCCAGCAGCCCTCCGGATACCGGGGAGCTGTTTTTT,CASSPPDTGELFF
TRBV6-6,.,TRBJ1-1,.,TGTGCCAGCAGTCTCTCAGGTTCGCTGCCGAACACTGAAGCTTTCTTT,CASSLSGSLPNTEAFF